This T cell receptor beta chain originates from a study of cytomegalovirus exposure and HLA in healthy donors. CDR1 and CDR2 (germline): LNHDA, SQIVND (reference sequence). CDR3 length equals 15 residues. Trimming cost V 2 bases and J 3 bases, with 13 bases left between them. Regarding this clone: No antigen is known for it.

PCR involved 60 Vbeta and 13 Jbeta primers. Only in-frame clones appear in the TCRdb table, and some are missing; sequencing was by immunoSEQ multiplex PCR. Among some 70,000 clones listed, approximately 82% were seen once. The study's findings and limits: HLA alleles were associated with roughly 15,000 TCR beta sequences in a later analysis at 0.05 false discovery rate.

Sequencing used PBMCs. This TCR derives from a man aged 18 to 30 in good health and CMV-seronegative. The V and J genes are TRBV19 and TRBJ1-1; maybe TRBD1 (5 bases). The chain's CDR3 is CASSIWLGLDTEAFF. DNA for the CDR3: TGTGCCAGTAGTATATGGCTGGGGCTTGACACTGAAGCTTTCTTT.